These 12 T cell receptor beta chains were all obtained from the same sample, sequenced in a study of early T cells in non-severe SARS-CoV-2 infection. TCRdb reprocessed the 5' RACE reads with MiXCR, giving one entry per CDR3 protein. Of tens of thousands of distinct CDR3 sequences in the sample, approximately 10% are singletons; the top ten hold roughly a tenth. The sequenced sample was whole blood. Receptors originate from an adult who was a healthcare worker with PCR-confirmed SARS-CoV-2 infection or an uninfected control (not recorded which).

The table lists this clonotype with many counts. V usage is TRBV3-1 and J usage is TRBJ1-1; D is unclear. Per the germline V gene, CDR1 is LGHDT and CDR2 is YNNKEL (reference sequence). The CDR3 extends over 14 amino acids. Trimming removed 1 base at V and 8 bases at J, with 14 bases between. CDR3 in amino acids: CASSQVPGGREAFF. In DNA form, the CDR3 reads TGTGCCAGCAGCCAAGTTCCGGGCGGCCGAGAAGCTTTCTTT.

The chain combines TRBV10-2 with TRBJ2-7, with 8 bases fitting TRBD2. CDR3 length: 16 residues. The germline V gene encodes CDR1 WSHSY and CDR2 SAAADI. V trimming: 6 bases; J trimming: 0 bases; junction bases outside the gene matches: 10. CDR3 sequence reads: CASRRLAGQSSYEQYF. The CDR3 coding sequence is TGCGCCAGCAGGCGGCTAGCGGGCCAAAGCTCCTACGAGCAGTACTTC.

This clonotype was seen repeatedly, ten times or more. The rearrangement joins TRBV10-3 to TRBJ1-2, with D possibly TRBD1 on 6 matching bases. Between the trimmed V and J ends, which lost 0 bases and 8 bases, there was a span of 16 bases. The length of the CDR3 is 15 residues. Germline-derived CDR1 and CDR2 are ENHRY and SYGVKD. CDR3 amino acids: CAISESISVTGGYTF. CDR3 nucleotides: TGTGCCATCAGTGAGTCGATCTCCGTGACAGGAGGCTACACCTTC.

The chain joins TRBV29-1 to TRBJ1-1; the D gene is possibly TRBD1 (6 bases). The CDR3 consists of 13 residues. Germline CDR1 SQVTM, CDR2 ANQGSEA. V dropped 4 bases and J dropped 4 bases, with 13 bases sitting between them. The CDR3 sequence is CSVAGTSFTEAFF. In nucleotides, the CDR3 is TGCAGCGTTGCCGGGACATCCTTCACTGAAGCTTTCTTT.

This clonotype was seen at least ten times. V usage is TRBV5-1 and J usage is TRBJ1-1; 8 bases match TRBD1. CDR3 length equals 16 residues. The germline V gene has CDR1 SGHRS and CDR2 YFSETQ. Trimming at V came to 1 base and at J to 2 bases, leaving 7 bases not matched to a gene. The CDR3 DNA reads TGCGCCAGCAGCTTGCAAGGACAGGGCCTCAACACTGAAGCTTTCTTT. This sequence encodes CASSLQGQGLNTEAFF. The full variable domain, rest sourced from reference TRBV5-1 and TRBJ1-1, is KAGVTQTPRYLIKTRGQQVTLSCSPISGHRSVSWYQQTPGQGLQFLFEYFSETQRNKGNFPGRFSGRQFSNSRSEMNVSTLELGDSALYLCASSLQGQGLNTEAFFGQGTRLTVV.

The chain joins TRBV3-1 to TRBJ2-4; D remains ambiguous. V shed 2 bases and J shed 0 bases, with 5 bases lying between them. The CDR3 has 14 amino acids. CDR1 and CDR2 (germline): LGHDT, YNNKEL (reference sequence). CDR3 nucleotide sequence: TGTGCCAGCAGCCAACCACTAGCCAAAAACATTCAGTACTTC. It yields the protein CASSQPLAKNIQYF.

The CDR3 region is CASSLPQGGTEAFF. DNA for the CDR3: TGCGCCAGCAGCTTACCCCAGGGAGGAACTGAAGCTTTCTTT. The V and J genes are TRBV5-1 and TRBJ1-1; perhaps TRBD1 as D (5 bases). CDR1 is SGHRS, CDR2 YFSETQ, per germline. V gave up 2 bases and J gave up 5 bases, with 13 bases separating them. The CDR3 runs to 14 residues. The whole variable domain, filled in from reference TRBV5-1 and TRBJ1-1, reads KAGVTQTPRYLIKTRGQQVTLSCSPISGHRSVSWYQQTPGQGLQFLFEYFSETQRNKGNFPGRFSGRQFSNSRSEMNVSTLELGDSALYLCASSLPQGGTEAFFGQGTRLTVV.

This clonotype was picked up a small number of times. The V call is TRBV12-3 or TRBV12-4, the J call TRBJ2-3, with a tentative D call TRBD2 (5 bases). The CDR3 length is 13 residues. V lost 3 bases and J 1 base, leaving 5 bases between the germline ends. This CDR3 is CASSFGGTDTQYF. The CDR3 coding sequence is TGTGCCAGCAGTTTCGGGGGCACAGATACGCAGTATTTT.

The J gene is TRBJ2-1, the V gene TRBV27, with no clear D. Germline CDR1 and CDR2: MNHEY and SMNVEV (reference sequence). The V end lost 5 bases, the J end lost 6 bases, and 14 bases lay between the germline ends. CDR3 length: 14 residues. The CDR3 protein is CASSGPASTNEQFF. The CDR3 bases are TGTGCCAGCAGTGGCCCCGCAAGCACCAATGAGCAGTTCTTC.

The sample holds a few counts of this clonotype. The rearrangement links TRBV29-1 to TRBJ2-3; TRBD1 matches 7 bases. Germline V lookup: CDR1 SQVTM, CDR2 ANQGSEA. The CDR3 loop spans 13 amino acids. The ends lost 6 bases at V and 4 bases at J; junction bases unmatched: 7. This chain's CDR3 is CSVLDRVADTQYF. The CDR3 coding sequence is TGCAGCGTCCTCGACAGGGTCGCAGATACGCAGTATTTT.

The table lists this clonotype with many counts. The chain combines TRBV10-3 with TRBJ2-7; 7 bases agree with TRBD1. Germline assignment: CDR1 ENHRY and CDR2 SYGVKD. The trim removed 6 bases at V and 4 bases at J, leaving 12 bases unmatched. The CDR3 runs to 15 residues. Here the CDR3 DNA reads TGTGCCATCAGCGGACTCTCGACAGGGTTGTACGAGCAGTACTTC. The encoded protein is CAISGLSTGLYEQYF.

In this sample, this clonotype turned up many times. The CDR3 protein is CASSPPGQAPSYEQYF. The CDR3 coding sequence is TGCGCCAGCAGCCCACCGGGACAGGCTCCCTCCTACGAGCAGTACTTC. This chain joins TRBV5-1 and TRBJ2-7; TRBD1 aligns across 8 bases. Losses at the gene ends were 4 bases for V and 0 bases for J; bases not matched to a gene: 9. Germline V lookup: CDR1 SGHRS, CDR2 YFSETQ. The CDR3 extends over 16 amino acids.